Listed below are T cell receptor beta chains from one sample, sequenced in a study of breast tumors, draining lymph nodes, adjacent tissues. TCRdb ran MiXCR on the multiplex PCR reads and lists one entry per CDR3 protein. The table lists 200,000 to 250,000 distinct CDR3 sequences, less than 40% of them singletons. The sequenced sample consisted of axillary lymph node tissue. These receptors were obtained from a female donor with breast cancer. Some clones in this sample may be carry-over from other donors' samples. CDR3s include the opening cysteine and the closing phenylalanine or tryptophan. Each record gives: V gene, D gene, clone size, J gene, CDR3 protein, CDR3 DNA. D genes are given only for firm matches. Clone size is not always given. Where it is, it says once, few, many or a class for expanded clones.

TRBV9	.	many	TRBJ2-1	CASSRITLSEQFF	TGTGCCAGCAGCCGCATAACACTCAGTGAGCAGTTCTTC
TRBV20-1	.	many	TRBJ2-4	CGAADADPGKNIQYF	TGCGGAGCCGCCGACGCAGACCCCGGCAAAAACATTCAGTACTTC
TRBV12-3/TRBV12-4	.	.	TRBJ1-1	CASSFQSEAFF	TGTGCCAGCAGTTTCCAGAGTGAAGCTTTCTTT
TRBV20-1	.	.	TRBJ1-6	CSASPTGGYNSPLHF	TGCAGTGCTAGCCCGACAGGAGGCTATAATTCACCCCTCCACTTT
TRBV12-3/TRBV12-4	.	many	TRBJ2-2	CASRRGGYNSGELFF	TGTGCCAGCAGGAGGGGGGGGTACAATTCCGGGGAGCTGTTTTTT
TRBV7-2	.	.	TRBJ1-4	CASSDTGFAEKLFF	TGTGCCAGCAGCGACACAGGGTTTGCCGAAAAACTGTTTTTT
TRBV30	TRBD2	many	TRBJ2-5	CAWSVRSSGRPQETQYF	TGTGCCTGGAGTGTACGTTCAAGCGGGAGGCCTCAAGAGACCCAGTACTTC
TRBV19	.	once	TRBJ1-5	CASSAGSNQPQHF	TGTGCCAGTAGCGCTGGGAGCAATCAGCCCCAGCATTTT
TRBV12-3/TRBV12-4	TRBD1	.	TRBJ1-1	CASSSTRDSEASF	TGTGCCAGCAGCTCCACCCGGGACAGTGAAGCTTCCTTT
TRBV20-1	TRBD1	many	TRBJ1-5	CSARAGQGAASNQPQHF	TGCAGTGCTAGAGCGGGACAGGGGGCTGCCAGCAATCAGCCCCAGCATTTT
TRBV14	TRBD1	once	TRBJ1-4	CASSSRDRINEKLFF	TGTGCCAGCAGCAGCCGGGACAGGATTAATGAAAAACTGTTTTTT
TRBV7-8	.	many	TRBJ2-5	CASSHSSPPGDQYF	TGTGCCAGCAGCCATTCCTCTCCCCCGGGTGACCAGTACTTC
TRBV5-1	TRBD1	many	TRBJ2-2	CASRLGQGNTGELFF	TGCGCCAGCAGGTTGGGACAGGGGAACACCGGGGAGCTGTTTTTT
TRBV6-6	TRBD1	few	TRBJ1-3	CASSQNPGTGGNTIYF	TGTGCCAGCAGTCAAAACCCCGGGACAGGGGGAAACACCATATATTTT
TRBV15	TRBD2	many	TRBJ2-1	CATSLRTSGYNEQFF	TGTGCCACCAGCCTTCGGACTAGCGGCTACAATGAGCAGTTCTTC
TRBV12-3/TRBV12-4	TRBD2	many	TRBJ2-7	CASSRSGTITYEQYF	TGTGCCAGCAGTCGATCCGGGACTATAACCTACGAGCAGTACTTC
TRBV6-6	.	.	TRBJ1-3	CASSQKKNTIYF	TGTGCCAGCAGTCAAAAAAAAAACACCATATATTTT
TRBV6-1	.	.	TRBJ2-7	CASSEGQGAERYF	TGTGCCAGCAGTGAAGGGCAGGGTGCCGAGCGGTACTTC
TRBV7-9	.	few	TRBJ1-1	CASSLRGHTEAFF	TGTGCCAGCAGCTTACGGGGCCACACTGAAGCTTTCTTT
TRBV4-1	TRBD2	many	TRBJ2-3	CASSQQAGGSTDTQYF	TGCGCCAGCAGCCAACAAGCGGGAGGTAGCACAGATACGCAGTATTTT
TRBV5-1	.	.	TRBJ1-2	CASSLQGRYTF	TGCGCCAGCAGCCTACAGGGCCGCTACACCTTC
TRBV20-1	.	many	TRBJ1-2	CSASKRDGYTF	TGCAGTGCTAGTAAAAGGGATGGCTACACCTTC